A single sample is the source of the 11 T cell receptor beta chains below, sequenced in a study of metastatic and nonmetastatic thyroid tumors. Thyroid surgery had not been preceded by any treatment in any patient. MiXCR reprocessed the PCR reads for TCRdb. The table has roughly 61,000 clones, just over 4% seen once. The specimen sequenced was blood. These receptors were collected from a female donor with papillary thyroid cancer or a benign thyroid nodule (not recorded which). Some clones in this sample may be carry-over from other donors' samples.

This clone was found a few times. This chain links TRBV4-2 with TRBJ2-6; D uncertain. The CDR3 contains 19 residues. Germline lookup yields CDR1 LGHNA and CDR2 YNFKEQ. Trimming took off 1 base at V and 0 bases at J, with 16 bases between the two ends. CDR3: CASSQVSRWSNSGANVLTF. The CDR3 nucleotides read TGTGCCAGCAGCCAAGTATCGAGGTGGTCGAACTCTGGGGCCAACGTCCTGACTTTC.

This clone was seen many times. The gene calls are TRBV5-1 and TRBJ2-1; 11 bases match TRBD2. With 4 bases clipped from V and 3 bases from J, the junction kept 18 bases outside the gene matches. The CDR3 is 20 amino acids. The germline V gene encodes CDR1 SGHRS and CDR2 YFSETQ. This chain's CDR3 is CASSGTTGVASGRYYNEQFF. The CDR3 DNA sequence: TGCGCCAGCAGCGGTACGACAGGGGTGGCTAGCGGGAGGTACTACAATGAGCAGTTCTTC.

This clone was counted at least ten times. This chain connects TRBV11-3 to TRBJ2-5; D is unresolved. Trimming shortened V by 2 bases and J by 4 bases, and 5 bases separated the two germline ends. This CDR3 is 12 amino acids long. Germline lookup yields CDR1 SGHNT and CDR2 YENEEA. The CDR3, as DNA: TGTGCCAGCAGCTTACGAGGAGAGACCCAGTACTTC. Amino acid sequence: CASSLRGETQYF.

This clone appeared many times. Just one base apart from a much larger clone, this may be a read error. The chain uses TRBV27 and TRBJ2-1, with D perhaps given as TRBD1 or TRBD2 (5 bases each). V lost 3 bases, J lost 4 bases, and 13 bases lay in between. This CDR3 is 15 amino acids long. The germline V gene has CDR1 MNHEY and CDR2 SMNVEV (reference sequence). CDR3 region: CASSLPGPQYNEQFF. CDR3 sequence (DNA): TGTGCCAGCAGTTTGCCGGGACCCCAGTACAATGAGCAGTTCTTC.

The chain combines TRBV7-3 with TRBJ2-3; 12 nucleotides align to TRBD2. Germline V CDR1 and CDR2: SGHTA, FQGTGA. CDR3 length equals 18 residues. The V segment lost 9 bases and the J segment 6 bases; nucleotides outside the gene matches: 19. This CDR3 is CASDLGTSGRTTLDTQYF. In DNA form, the CDR3 reads TGTGCCAGTGACCTCGGGACTAGCGGGCGGACAACCCTTGATACGCAGTATTTT.

In nucleotides, the CDR3 is TGTGCCAGCAGTTACGGGAGTAGAGCAGATACGCAGTATTTT. Protein sequence: CASSYGSRADTQYF. The rearrangement uses TRBV6-9 and TRBJ2-3, with D possibly TRBD2 on 6 matching bases. This CDR3 contains 14 residues. Trimming shortened V by 3 bases and J by 4 bases, and 11 bases separated the two germline ends. CDR1 is MNHGY and CDR2 is SVAAGI in the germline V gene.

This clone was observed at least ten times. The V gene is TRBV18, the J gene TRBJ1-1; no definite D call. The germline CDR1 and CDR2 sequences are KGHSH and LQKENI. The CDR3 contains 13 residues. With 6 bases removed from V and 4 bases from J, the gap between germline ends came to 12 bases. The CDR3 spells CASSRGFGTEAFF. CDR3 DNA sequence: TGTGCCAGCTCGAGAGGGTTTGGCACTGAAGCTTTCTTT. The full variable domain, completed using reference TRBV18 and TRBJ1-1, is NAGVMQNPRHLVRRRGQEARLRCSPMKGHSHVYWYRQLPEEGLKFMVYLQKENIIDESGMPKERFSAEFPKEGPSILRIQQVVRGDSAAYFCASSRGFGTEAFFGQGTRLTVV.

This clone was counted at least ten times. The chain has TRBV4-1 and TRBJ2-7; D not certain. CDR1 and CDR2 from the germline V gene are MGHRA and YSYEKL. V gave up 4 bases and J gave up 2 bases, with 12 bases separating them. The CDR3 length is 14 residues. CDR3 in amino acids: CASSPPANTYEQYF. CDR3 nucleotides: TGCGCCAGCAGCCCACCCGCAAATACCTACGAGCAGTACTTC.

This clone came up many times. Written as DNA, the CDR3 is TGCAGTGCAGGGGACAGGTATCAGCCCCAGCATTTT. Translating it yields CSAGDRYQPQHF. This chain links TRBV20-1 with TRBJ1-5; 8 bases are a match to TRBD1. Germline CDR1 DFQATT, CDR2 SNEGSKA (reference sequence). The CDR3 consists of 12 residues. Losses at the gene ends were 6 bases for V and 5 bases for J; bases not matched to a gene: 3.

This clone was seen at least ten times. V is TRBV5-1 and J is TRBJ1-1; TRBD1 matches at 9 bases. Germline assignment: CDR1 SGHRS and CDR2 YFSETQ. The trim removed 4 bases at V and 4 bases at J, leaving 14 bases unmatched. CDR3 size: 17 residues. The CDR3 sequence is CASSATRGGQGTTEAFF. As DNA, the CDR3 is TGCGCCAGCAGCGCTACAAGAGGAGGACAGGGGACCACTGAAGCTTTCTTT.

Concerning this clone: The sample holds other DNA sequences that translate to the same CDR3. This sequence joins TRBV6-1 and TRBJ2-4, with 11 nucleotides matching TRBD1. The CDR3 runs to 14 residues. Germline assignment: CDR1 MNHNS and CDR2 SASEGT. V shed 7 bases, J shed 10 bases, and the junction held 9 bases outside the gene matches. The CDR3 DNA follows: TGTGCCAGCAATAGGGACAGGGGGATAGGAATTCAGTACTTC. The encoded protein is CASNRDRGIGIQYF.